This T cell receptor beta chain was obtained from a study of blood T cell repertoires in COVID-19. This clone was counted a single time. Assay used: immunoSEQ multiplex PCR; TCRdb lists only in-frame clones, some missing. The table records around 70,000 clones, just over 85% of them present only once. Sequences were obtained from peripheral blood. The sequence was collected from a human donor in a cohort sampled during active COVID-19.

Here the CDR3 DNA reads TGCGCCAGCAGCTTGGCGGCAGGTTCGACATCACCCCTCCACTTT. Its translation is CASSLAAGSTSPLHF. This chain links TRBV5-1 with TRBJ1-6; D not certain. CDR3 length: 15 amino acids. Germline assignment: CDR1 SGHRS and CDR2 YFSETQ. V lost 0 bases and J lost 10, with 14 bases in between.